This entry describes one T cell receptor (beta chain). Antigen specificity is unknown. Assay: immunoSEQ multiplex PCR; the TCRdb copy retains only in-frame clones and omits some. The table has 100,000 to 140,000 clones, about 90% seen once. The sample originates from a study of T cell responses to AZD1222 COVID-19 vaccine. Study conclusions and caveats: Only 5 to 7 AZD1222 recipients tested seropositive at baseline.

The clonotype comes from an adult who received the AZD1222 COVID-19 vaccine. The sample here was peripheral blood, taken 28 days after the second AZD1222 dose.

CDR3 region: CASSYSGDSRGYTF. DNA of the CDR3: TGTGCCAGCAGTTACTCCGGGGACAGCCGGGGCTACACCTTC. This chain links TRBV6-5 with TRBJ1-2; 7 nucleotides line up with TRBD1. V lost 0 bases, J lost 8 bases, and 6 bases stayed unmatched. This CDR3 comprises 14 residues. Germline V gene lookup returns CDR1 MNHEY and CDR2 SVGAGI.